These 25 T cell receptor beta chains were all obtained from the same sample, sequenced in a study of blood T cell repertoires in COVID-19. TCRdb keeps only in-frame clones here, not all; method: immunoSEQ multiplex PCR. The data hold 68,000 or so clones, with roughly 89% observed a single time. Sample: peripheral blood. Source of these receptors: a middle-aged man with active COVID-19.

The chain combines TRBV19 with TRBJ1-5; the D is unclear. CDR1 is LNHDA and CDR2 is SQIVND in the germline V gene (reference sequence). The CDR3 totals 12 residues. V lost 5 bases to trimming and J lost 3 bases, with 5 bases between them. CDR3 in DNA: TGTGCCAGTAGTCCGGTCAATCAGCCCCAGCATTTT. Translated, it gives CASSPVNQPQHF.

The chain links TRBV5-1 to TRBJ1-1; 8 bases are shared with TRBD1. CDR1 SGHRS and CDR2 YFSETQ come from the germline V gene. This CDR3 is 14 amino acids long. V dropped 5 bases and J dropped 3; count of bases not matched to a gene: 6. CDR3 sequence (DNA): TGCGCCAGCAGAGGACAGGGTGGCGACACTGAAGCTTTCTTT. Translation gives CASRGQGGDTEAFF.

The V call is TRBV9, the J call TRBJ2-1; weak D call: TRBD1 (5 bases). The CDR3 totals 15 residues. Per germline, CDR1 SGDLS and CDR2 YYNGEE. V was trimmed by 1 base and J by 0 bases, leaving 8 bases between them. The CDR3 DNA reads as TGTGCCAGCAGCGTACAGGGTAGCTCCTACAATGAGCAGTTCTTC. Translation gives CASSVQGSSYNEQFF.

This clone has only one observation. The chain's CDR3 is CASSPPSGGAGNEQFF. The CDR3 DNA reads TGTGCCAGCTCACCACCATCCGGGGGGGCCGGGAATGAGCAGTTCTTC. J is TRBJ2-1 and V is TRBV18, with TRBD2 matching over 8 bases. The germline gives CDR1 KGHSH, CDR2 LQKENI. V lost 0 bases to trimming and J lost 7 bases; unmatched junction nucleotides: 8. The CDR3 spans 16 residues. Drawing the rest from reference TRBV18 and TRBJ2-1, the complete variable domain is NAGVMQNPRHLVRRRGQEARLRCSPMKGHSHVYWYRQLPEEGLKFMVYLQKENIIDESGMPKERFSAEFPKEGPSILRIQQVVRGDSAAYFCASSPPSGGAGNEQFFGPGTRLTVL.

The genes are TRBV5-1 and TRBJ1-2; tentatively, D is TRBD1 (6 bases). CDR3 length: 17 amino acids. From germline, CDR1 is SGHRS and CDR2 YFSETQ. V was pared by 3 bases and J by 4 bases, with 22 bases between. CDR3 sequence: CASSSGTQGRGVYGYTF. DNA for the CDR3: TGCGCCAGCAGCTCCGGGACACAGGGTCGAGGGGTCTATGGCTACACCTTC.

V and J are TRBV5-6 and TRBJ2-2, with 7 bases fitting TRBD2. Trimming took 2 bases from V and 6 from J; bases not matched to a gene: 7. Germline V gene data show CDR1 as SGHDT and CDR2 as YYEEEE. The CDR3 is made up of 15 amino acids. CDR3 nucleotide sequence: TGTGCCAGCAGCTTCCTAGCGGCCGTCGCCGGGGAGCTGTTTTTT. Amino acids: CASSFLAAVAGELFF.

The chain carries TRBV29-1 and TRBJ2-5, with D perhaps matching TRBD1 (6 bases). The germline gives CDR1 SQVTM, CDR2 ANQGSEA. This CDR3 has 14 residues. Trimming pared 6 bases from V and 2 bases from J, leaving 16 bases between. DNA for the CDR3: TGCAGCGTCAACCTAGGGACAACTCAAGAGACCCAGTACTTC. Residues: CSVNLGTTQETQYF.

The rearrangement links TRBV2 to TRBJ1-1, with D maybe TRBD1 (6 bases). There are 14 residues in the CDR3. V dropped 5 bases and J dropped 3 bases, with 13 bases sitting between them. Germline V gene data show CDR1 as SNHLY and CDR2 as FYNNEI. The CDR3 sequence is CASSSQGIHTEAFF. CDR3 in DNA: TGTGCCAGCAGTAGTCAGGGGATCCACACTGAAGCTTTCTTT.

This chain uses TRBV6-6 with TRBJ1-2, with 7 bases identical to TRBD1. With 6 bases clipped from V and 4 bases from J, the junction kept 5 bases outside the gene matches. The CDR3 has 13 residues. Germline loops: CDR1 MNHNY, CDR2 SVGAGI (reference sequence). The CDR3 nucleotides read TGTGCCAGCAGCCAGGGACAGAGCTATGGCTACACCTTC. Translated, it gives CASSQGQSYGYTF.

The V gene is TRBV6-1, the J gene TRBJ2-4; D may be TRBD1 (5 bases). The germline gives CDR1 MNHNS, CDR2 SASEGT. The V and J ends lost 1 base and 0 bases respectively, with 10 bases between them. This CDR3 region has 16 residues. The CDR3: CASSEGKGLAKNIQYF. The CDR3 DNA reads as TGTGCCAGCAGTGAAGGGAAGGGGCTAGCCAAAAACATTCAGTACTTC.

The chain carries TRBV5-1 and TRBJ1-1; 7 bases align to TRBD1. Germline V gene data show CDR1 as SGHRS and CDR2 as YFSETQ. V gave up 4 bases and J gave up 9 bases; unmatched junction bases: 12. The CDR3 is 14 amino acids. The CDR3 reads CASSPPDRVGKAFF. The CDR3 nucleotides are TGCGCCAGCAGCCCACCCGACAGGGTCGGTAAAGCTTTCTTT.

The V and J genes are TRBV5-1 and TRBJ2-5; D perhaps matches TRBD2 (5 bases). The CDR3 extends over 13 amino acids. Germline CDR1 is SGHRS and CDR2 is YFSETQ. The V and J ends lost 3 bases and 2 bases respectively, with 8 bases between them. The CDR3 is CASSSREQETQYF. The CDR3 coding sequence is TGCGCCAGCAGCTCGAGGGAGCAAGAGACCCAGTACTTC.

CDR3 sequence (DNA): TGTGCCAGCAGCCCAATTCTCCAGGGTACGCAGTATTTT. It yields the protein CASSPILQGTQYF. V and J are TRBV7-8 and TRBJ2-3, with a possible D match to TRBD1 (5 bases). V was clipped by 5 bases and J by 8 bases, with 14 bases between them. The CDR3 contains 13 residues. The germline CDR1 and CDR2 sequences are SGHVS and FQNEAQ. The full variable domain, completed using reference TRBV7-8 and TRBJ2-3, is GAGVSQSPRYKVAKRGQDVALRCDPISGHVSLFWYQQALGQGPEFLTYFQNEAQLDKSGLPSDRFFAERPEGSVSTLKIQRTQQEDSAVYLCASSPILQGTQYFGPGTRLTVL.

The J gene is TRBJ1-4, the V gene TRBV5-8; D might be TRBD1 (6 bases). Trimming stripped 4 bases from V and 3 bases from J, with 13 bases between. Germline lookup yields CDR1 SGHTS and CDR2 YDEGEE. This CDR3 spans 15 amino acids. The CDR3 region has the DNA TGTGCCAGCAGCCCTGACGGGGGGCCTAATGAAAAACTGTTTTTT. Amino acid sequence: CASSPDGGPNEKLFF.

The gene calls are TRBV12-3 or TRBV12-4 and TRBJ2-7; maybe TRBD2 (5 bases). V lost 0 bases, J lost 5 bases, and 8 bases lay in between. The CDR3 totals 13 residues. The CDR3 region is CASSLAPGNEQYF. The CDR3 DNA sequence: TGTGCCAGCAGTTTAGCGCCGGGAAACGAGCAGTACTTC.

The V call is TRBV30, the J call TRBJ2-2, with 15 bases lining up with TRBD2. Germline values: CDR1 GTSNPN, CDR2 SVGIG (reference sequence). Trimming at V came to 3 bases and at J to 8 bases, leaving 7 bases not matched to a gene. The CDR3 has 16 amino acids. The CDR3 coding sequence is TGTGCCTGGAGACCCGGACTAGCGGGGGGGCCGGGGGAGCTGTTTTTT. This encodes CAWRPGLAGGPGELFF.

The V and J genes are TRBV10-1 and TRBJ2-1, with D possibly being TRBD1 (6 bases). The CDR3 sequence is 13 residues long. The V gene's germline CDR1 is WNHNN and CDR2 SYGVQD (reference sequence). Trimming took 4 bases from V and 8 from J, leaving 12 bases between them. CDR3 DNA: TGCGCCAGCAGTGGGATCAGGGGAGATGAGCAGTTCTTC. Protein: CASSGIRGDEQFF.

The gene calls are TRBV19 and TRBJ2-1; 7 nucleotides align to TRBD1. The CDR3 has 13 residues. V shed 7 bases and J 5 bases; nucleotides not matched to a gene: 5. Germline V gene sequence: CDR1 LNHDA, CDR2 SQIVND (reference sequence). In DNA form, the CDR3 reads TGTGCCAGTAAACAGGGGTGGGACAATGAGCAGTTCTTC. Translated, it gives CASKQGWDNEQFF.

The chain combines TRBV6-6 with TRBJ2-3; D is undetermined. This CDR3 has 12 amino acids. V was cut by 6 bases and J by 5 bases, with 9 bases left in between. The germline V gene has CDR1 MNHNY and CDR2 SVGAGI (reference sequence). As DNA, the CDR3 is TGTGCCAGCAGCCCCCCAGAAGATACGCAGTATTTT. Encoded protein: CASSPPEDTQYF.

J is TRBJ1-3 and V is TRBV7-2, with TRBD1 matching 9 bases. Germline CDR1 is SGHTA and CDR2 is FQGNSA. The junction had 5 bases not matched to a gene; V was cut back by 3 bases and J by 2 bases. The CDR3 consists of 16 residues. The CDR3 sequence: CASSFAQGATGNTIYF. CDR3 DNA: TGTGCCAGCAGCTTCGCACAGGGGGCGACTGGAAACACCATATATTTT. Complete variable domain (other parts from reference TRBV7-2 and TRBJ1-3): GAGVSQSPSNKVTEKGKDVELRCDPISGHTALYWYRQSLGQGLEFLIYFQGNSAPDKSGLPSDRFSAERTGGSVSTLTIQRTQQEDSAVYLCASSFAQGATGNTIYFGEGSWLTVV.

This clone showed up just once. V usage is TRBV10-2 and J usage is TRBJ1-1, with D perhaps TRBD1 (6 bases). This CDR3 has 14 amino acids. Germline CDR1 and CDR2: WSHSY and SAAADI. Trimming pared 7 bases from V and 0 bases from J, leaving 12 bases between. Here the CDR3 DNA reads TGCGCCAGCAAGGGGGGAGGGATGAACACTGAAGCTTTCTTT. Protein product: CASKGGGMNTEAFF.

This clone was found once. V is TRBV5-1 and J is TRBJ2-1, with TRBD2 matching 15 bases. CDR1 SGHRS and CDR2 YFSETQ come from the germline V gene. V shed 2 bases and J 3 bases; nucleotides not matched to a gene: 6. This CDR3 contains 18 residues. The CDR3 nucleotides read TGCGCCAGCAGCTTAACCGGGACTAGCGGGGGGTTCTACAATGAGCAGTTCTTC. Residues: CASSLTGTSGGFYNEQFF.

This clone was recorded a few times. J is TRBJ1-5 and V is TRBV7-8, with a possible D match to TRBD1 (6 bases). This CDR3 has 15 amino acids. The germline gives CDR1 SGHVS, CDR2 FQNEAQ. The V end lost 5 bases, the J end lost 2 bases, and 13 bases lay between the germline ends. The CDR3 sequence: CASSRTEVRNQPQHF. The CDR3 bases are TGTGCCAGCAGCCGGACAGAAGTTCGCAATCAGCCCCAGCATTTT.

This rearrangement joins TRBV18 to TRBJ2-1; the match to TRBD2 covers 7 bases. The CDR3 length is 16 residues. Germline assignment: CDR1 KGHSH and CDR2 LQKENI. Trimming cost V 5 bases and J 4 bases; bases outside gene matches: 11. CDR3: CASSSTGSGGYNEQFF. CDR3 in DNA: TGTGCCAGCTCAAGCACGGGTTCCGGGGGGTACAATGAGCAGTTCTTC.

The gene calls are TRBV4-1 and TRBJ2-7, with unresolved D. The CDR3 consists of 13 residues. Per the germline V gene, CDR1 is MGHRA and CDR2 is YSYEKL. The V end lost 0 bases, the J end lost 6 bases, and 9 bases lay between the germline ends. The CDR3 is CASSQDPVTEQYF. DNA of the CDR3: TGCGCCAGCAGCCAAGACCCAGTAACCGAGCAGTACTTC.